These 15 T cell receptor delta chains came from one sample sequenced in a study of gamma-delta chains in newborns, infants, children. TCRdb called clones from the reads again using CATT. This table holds some 10,000 delta-chain clones, around 9% found once. Sequencing input: blood. These receptors came from a child who was a newborn, infant or young child, either healthy, febrile or measles-vaccinated (not recorded which).

To note about this clone: Possible read error: a much larger clone is one base away. The V gene is TRDV2, the J gene TRDJ3; 9 bases fit TRDD3. J was trimmed by 0 bases and V by 0 bases; bases with no gene match: 2. The CDR3 runs to 18 residues. CDR1 and CDR2 from the germline V gene are GEAIGNYY and EKD. DNA for the CDR3: TGTGCCTGTGACACCGTTGGGGGATACTCCTGGGACACCCGACAGATGTTTTTC. Amino acid sequence: CACDTVGGYSWDTRQMFF.

This clone was detected a few times. This chain links TRDV2 with TRDJ3, with a weak D call TRDD3 (5 bases). V gave up 2 bases and J gave up 12 bases, with 22 bases separating them. The germline CDR1 and CDR2 sequences are GEAIGNYY and EKD. The CDR3 contains 17 residues. CDR3 loop: CACDIVYRGVQGRQMFF. The CDR3 DNA is TGTGCCTGTGACATCGTCTATCGGGGAGTACAAGGCCGACAGATGTTTTTC.

Only a few counts were recorded for this clone. The chain carries TRDV2 and TRDJ1; D is possibly TRDD3 (5 bases). Germline CDR1 is GEAIGNYY and CDR2 is EKD. This CDR3 is built from 21 residues. The V end lost 0 bases, the J end lost 0 bases, and 28 bases lay between the germline ends. CDR3 nucleotides: TGTGCCTGTGACACCGTATTGAAACGTACTGGTACCTCAACGTACACCGATAAACTCATCTTT. Its protein product is CACDTVLKRTGTSTYTDKLIF.

This clone was counted between two and nine times. J is TRDJ1 and V is TRDV2; tentative D call: TRDD3 (6 bases). Trimming removed 1 base from V and 0 bases from J, with 35 bases in between. The CDR3 extends over 23 amino acids. Looked up from germline, CDR1 is GEAIGNYY and CDR2 is EKD. DNA of the CDR3: TGTGCCTGTGACACGGTGAATCCTGCACGGCTCGGGGATGGGCCTTATAACACCGATAAACTCATCTTT. Protein sequence: CACDTVNPARLGDGPYNTDKLIF.

This sequence joins TRDV2 and TRDJ1, with 7 bases matching TRDD3. In the absence of a J gene in TCRdb, the DNA was matched to germline to assign it here. CDR1 and CDR2 (germline): GEAIGNYY, EKD. J was trimmed by 7 bases and V by 7 bases; bases with no gene match: 26. This CDR3 spans 18 amino acids. The DNA of the CDR3 is TGTGCCTGCCACGCATCGAACGTACTGGGGACCCAAAGTGGTAAACTCATCTTT. Translated: CACHASNVLGTQSGKLIF.

The J gene is TRDJ1, the V gene TRDV2; no definite D call. The V gene's germline CDR1 is GEAIGNYY and CDR2 EKD. V was trimmed by 1 base and J by 1 base, leaving 6 bases between them. The CDR3 spans 13 residues. The CDR3 here is CACDTCSTDKLIF. In nucleotides, the CDR3 is TGTGCCTGTGACACGTGTTCCACCGATAAACTCATCTTT.

This sequence joins TRDV2 and TRDJ1; TRDD3 aligns across 7 bases. This CDR3 is built from 15 residues. CDR1 GEAIGNYY and CDR2 EKD come from the germline V gene. Trimming removed 4 bases from V and 4 bases from J; junction bases left unmatched: 11. The CDR3 spells CACDALLGPDDKLIF. Written as DNA, the CDR3 is TGTGCCTGTGATGCATTACTGGGGCCCGACGATAAACTCATCTTT.

The table lists this clone with a few counts. The chain employs TRDV2 and TRDJ2; TRDD3 matches 13 bases. Germline CDR1 reads GEAIGNYY; CDR2 reads EKD. The V segment lost 2 bases and the J segment 0 bases; nucleotides outside the gene matches: 2. The CDR3 is 17 amino acids. In DNA, the CDR3 is TGTGCCTGTGACATACTGGGGGATACGGCTTTGACAGCACAACTCTTCTTT. Translating gives CACDILGDTALTAQLFF.

A few counts support this clone. This sequence joins TRDV2 and TRDJ1, with 11 bases aligning to TRDD3. The CDR3 is 17 amino acids. Germline V CDR1 and CDR2: GEAIGNYY, EKD. With V trimmed by 3 bases and J by 2 bases, 10 bases remained unmatched. CDR3 residues: CACDSVNWGISTDKLIF. CDR3 nucleotide sequence: TGTGCCTGTGACTCCGTAAACTGGGGGATATCGACCGATAAACTCATCTTT.

The J gene is TRDJ1, the V gene TRAV29/DV5; tentatively, D is TRDD3 (6 bases). Per germline, CDR1 NSMFDY and CDR2 ISSIKDK. V was cut by 0 bases and J by 0 bases, with 24 bases left in between. This CDR3 has 19 amino acids. CDR3 in DNA: TGTGCAGCAAGCGCGCGGCGGCTACTGGGAGACTCGTACACCGATAAACTCATCTTT. Protein: CAASARRLLGDSYTDKLIF. The variable domain in full, with the rest retrieved from reference TRAV29/DV5 and TRDJ1, is DQQVKQNSPSLSVQEGRISILNCDYTNSMFDYFLWYKKYPAEGPTFLISISSIKDKNEDGRFTVFLNKSAKHLSLHIVPSQPGDSAVYFCAASARRLLGDSYTDKLIFGKGTRVTVEP.

No V gene call was produced; the J gene was TRDJ1. The CDR3 contains 14 residues. CDR3 loop: CACDTVIQADKLIF. CDR3 bases: TGTGCCTGTGACACGGTCATACAAGCCGATAAACTCATCTTC.

Only a few counts were recorded for this clone. The J gene is TRDJ1, the V gene TRDV2; 11 nucleotides align to TRDD3. Germline CDR1 GEAIGNYY, CDR2 EKD. After removal of 0 bases from V and 0 bases from J, the junction contained 14 bases not matched to a gene. The CDR3 runs to 20 residues. CDR3 protein: CACDTVLGGYALPYTDKLIF. Written as DNA, the CDR3 is TGTGCCTGTGACACCGTTCTTGGGGGATACGCCCTTCCGTACACCGATAAACTCATCTTT.

This rearrangement joins TRDV2 to TRDJ1; 8 bases match TRDD3. The J gene is absent in TCRdb and was assigned here via DNA matching to germline. The CDR3 extends over 20 amino acids. The germline V gene encodes CDR1 GEAIGNYY and CDR2 EKD. V was clipped by 0 bases and J by 0 bases; unmatched bases: 17. CDR3 nucleotides: TGTGCCTGTGACACCGTGTCGGCTTTAGAGGTACTGGGGGACACCGATAAACTCATCTTT. As protein: CACDTVSALEVLGDTDKLIF.

This clone was found a few times. The rearrangement uses TRDV2 and TRDJ1; 7 bases map to TRDD3. The V and J ends lost 0 bases and 0 bases, in that order; junction bases with no gene match: 15. The length of the CDR3 is 19 residues. Germline V CDR1 and CDR2: GEAIGNYY, EKD. The CDR3 is CACDTLLGDREGYTDKLIF. CDR3 nucleotide sequence: TGTGCCTGTGACACCCTCCTTGGGGATAGAGAAGGGTACACCGATAAACTCATCTTT.

The sample holds a few counts of this clone. This sequence joins TRDV1 and TRDJ1, with 9 bases matching TRDD3. With 1 base clipped from V and 0 bases from J, the junction kept 6 bases outside the gene matches. Germline V lookup: CDR1 TSWWSYY, CDR2 QGS. CDR3 size: 17 residues. CDR3 region: CALGERGYALYTDKLIF. CDR3 bases: TGTGCTCTTGGGGAACGGGGATACGCGTTGTACACCGATAAACTCATCTTT.